This is a list of T cell receptor beta chains from one sample in a study of human T cells and chemical hapten exposure. In TCRdb, the RACE reads were re-called with MiXCR into one record per CDR3 protein. The profile shows fewer than 500,000 distinct CDR3 sequences, roughly 4.8% of them singletons. The material sequenced was whole blood, taken in connection with sensitization to the hapten diphenylcyclopropenone (DPC). The receptors originated from a woman in her forties or fifties with alopecia areata. Some clones in this sample may be carry-over from other donors' samples. The CDR3 runs from the conserved cysteine through the conserved F or W. Each record gives: CDR3 length, J gene, V gene, clone size, D gene, CDR3 protein, CDR3 DNA. A D gene is named only where the DNA matches it firmly. A clone size is listed for some rows: how often the clone was seen (once, few, many), or a class if it is expanded.

cdr3_length: 17
j_call: TRBJ2-7
v_call: TRBV5-1
clone_size: few
d_call: TRBD2
cdr3_aa: CASSLASGGTSSYEQYF
cdr3_nt: TGCGCCAGCAGCTTGGCTAGCGGGGGAACAAGCTCCTACGAGCAGTACTTC

cdr3_length: 13
j_call: TRBJ2-5
v_call: TRBV7-2
clone_size: few
d_call: .
cdr3_aa: CASSSGQRETQYF
cdr3_nt: TGTGCCAGCAGCTCAGGCCAGCGAGAGACCCAGTACTTC

cdr3_length: 14
j_call: TRBJ1-2
v_call: TRBV30
clone_size: .
d_call: .
cdr3_aa: CAWSTAPTNYGYTF
cdr3_nt: TGTGCCTGGAGTACGGCACCAACAAACTATGGCTACACCTTC

cdr3_length: 20
j_call: TRBJ2-1
v_call: TRBV4-1
clone_size: .
d_call: TRBD2
cdr3_aa: CASSQAWTSVASARGNEQFF
cdr3_nt: TGCGCCAGCAGCCAAGCGTGGACTAGCGTGGCCTCAGCCAGGGGGAATGAGCAGTTCTTC

cdr3_length: 12
j_call: TRBJ1-1
v_call: TRBV30
clone_size: few
d_call: TRBD1
cdr3_aa: CAWRDRNTEAFF
cdr3_nt: TGTGCCTGGCGGGACAGGAACACTGAAGCTTTCTTT

cdr3_length: 14
j_call: TRBJ2-1
v_call: TRBV30
clone_size: many
d_call: TRBD2
cdr3_aa: CAWSRVAGGNEQFF
cdr3_nt: TGTGCCTGGAGTAGGGTAGCGGGAGGTAATGAGCAGTTCTTC

cdr3_length: 12
j_call: TRBJ2-7
v_call: TRBV5-6
clone_size: few
d_call: .
cdr3_aa: CASSPIGSEQYF
cdr3_nt: TGTGCCAGCAGCCCAATAGGGAGCGAGCAGTACTTC

cdr3_length: 17
j_call: TRBJ2-3
v_call: TRBV12-3/TRBV12-4
clone_size: .
d_call: TRBD2
cdr3_aa: CASSLAWASGYTDTQYF
cdr3_nt: TGTGCCAGCAGTTTAGCGTGGGCTAGCGGATACACAGATACGCAGTATTTT

cdr3_length: 14
j_call: TRBJ2-7
v_call: TRBV28
clone_size: many
d_call: TRBD1
cdr3_aa: CASSFRDRRYEQYF
cdr3_nt: TGTGCCAGCAGTTTCCGGGACAGAAGATACGAGCAGTACTTC

cdr3_length: 14
j_call: TRBJ2-3
v_call: TRBV5-1
clone_size: many
d_call: .
cdr3_aa: CASSLGESTDTQYF
cdr3_nt: TGCGCCAGCAGCTTGGGGGAAAGCACAGATACGCAGTATTTT

cdr3_length: 11
j_call: TRBJ1-1
v_call: TRBV30
clone_size: .
d_call: .
cdr3_aa: CGTGQDTEAFF
cdr3_nt: TGCGGTACAGGGCAGGACACTGAAGCTTTCTTT

cdr3_length: 18
j_call: TRBJ1-1
v_call: TRBV12-3/TRBV12-4
clone_size: .
d_call: .
cdr3_aa: CASSLVGLMGLGNTEAFF
cdr3_nt: TGTGCCAGCAGTCTGGTGGGGCTCATGGGTTTAGGGAACACTGAAGCTTTCTTT

cdr3_length: 14
j_call: TRBJ2-7
v_call: TRBV28
clone_size: many
d_call: TRBD2
cdr3_aa: CASSRGLDFYEQYF
cdr3_nt: TGTGCCAGCAGTAGGGGACTAGATTTCTACGAGCAGTACTTC

cdr3_length: 14
j_call: TRBJ2-3
v_call: TRBV10-3
clone_size: few
d_call: TRBD2
cdr3_aa: CAIRRTSGTDTQYF
cdr3_nt: TGTGCCATCAGACGGACTAGCGGCACAGATACGCAGTATTTT

cdr3_length: 15
j_call: TRBJ1-1
v_call: TRBV15
clone_size: many
d_call: .
cdr3_aa: CATSRDRMGNTEAFF
cdr3_nt: TGTGCCACCAGCAGAGATAGGATGGGAAACACTGAAGCTTTCTTT

cdr3_length: 13
j_call: TRBJ2-5
v_call: TRBV11-2
clone_size: many
d_call: .
cdr3_aa: CASSLESKGTQYF
cdr3_nt: TGTGCCAGCAGCTTAGAGTCAAAGGGGACCCAGTACTTC

cdr3_length: 14
j_call: TRBJ1-1
v_call: TRBV6-2/TRBV6-3
clone_size: many
d_call: .
cdr3_aa: CASRAHEGLAEAFF
cdr3_nt: TGTGCCAGCAGGGCCCATGAGGGGTTGGCTGAAGCTTTCTTT